The subject of this entry is one T cell receptor (beta chain). The data stem from a study of blood T cell repertoires in COVID-19. Study at large: Both acute and convalescent COVID-19 samples were obtained from the United States, Italy and Spain.

Authors' analysis steps: Nucleated cell number was recorded as an estimate derived from reference gene primer amplification. Here immunoSEQ multiplex PCR was the method, and the copy in TCRdb shows in-frame clones only, minus some. V and J calls and clone size are those listed in that table; D and trimming were worked out from the DNA. Counted here are under 150,000 clones, around 82% occurring once; the ten biggest clones make up about 1.5%. V lost 8 bases, J lost 0 bases, and 17 bases lay in between. The CDR3 covers 17 residues. Germline loops: CDR1 MGHRA, CDR2 YSYEKL. This TCR was recovered from a man between 60 and 75 years old with acute or convalescent COVID-19. The chain employs TRBV4-1 and TRBJ2-6, with D tentatively TRBD2 (6 bases). The sample comprised peripheral blood. As DNA, the CDR3 is TGCGCCAGCGGATCTGGGACTTCGATCTCTGGGGCCAACGTCCTGACTTTC. This encodes CASGSGTSISGANVLTF.